This entry concerns a single T cell receptor beta chain. Its antigen is not known. Combined were second doses at about 4 or about 12 weeks. The repertoire was sequenced with immunoSEQ multiplex PCR; TCRdb's copy has only in-frame clones and lacks some. In the table there are around 64,000 clones, approximately 83% of which are singletons. The data belong to a study of T cell responses to AZD1222 COVID-19 vaccine. Study-wide results and caveats: Just a handful of AZD1222 recipients tested seropositive at baseline.

The material sequenced was peripheral blood, taken 28 days after the second AZD1222 dose. The origin of this receptor is an adult who received the AZD1222 COVID-19 vaccine.

CDR3 sequence reads: CASNGGGLNQPQHF. In DNA, the CDR3 is TGTGCCAGCAACGGGGGGGGACTTAATCAGCCCCAGCATTTT. The chain links TRBV6-6 to TRBJ1-5; possibly TRBD1 for D (5 bases). The CDR3 length is 14 residues. CDR1 and CDR2 (germline): MNHNY, SVGAGI (reference sequence). V lost 7 bases and J lost 4, with 14 bases in between.